The rows below give T cell receptor beta chains drawn from one sample of a study of blood T cell repertoires in COVID-19. Data came from immunoSEQ multiplex PCR; TCRdb stores just in-frame clones and leaves some out. The sample has about 210,000 clones, around 82% seen once. The material sequenced was peripheral blood. The receptors here all came from a woman aged 40 to 49 with active or convalescent COVID-19. The CDR3 runs from the conserved cysteine through the conserved F or W.

j_call | v_call | cdr3_aa
TRBJ1-1 | TRBV4-2 | CASSQDVRQGEAFF
TRBJ2-2 | TRBV30 | CAWTLTGELFF
TRBJ1-6 | TRBV2 | CASNVGSGPNSPLHF
TRBJ2-7 | TRBV6-6 | CASTQGGLARGLEQYF
TRBJ2-5 | TRBV9 | CASSPPPGQETQYF
TRBJ2-1 | TRBV29-1 | CSVSGYNEQFF
TRBJ1-1 | TRBV7-2 | CASSLAPVAYTEAFF
TRBJ2-4 | TRBV5-1 | CASSPGTDTLDIQYF
TRBJ1-6 | TRBV7-3 | CASSSLGGNSPLHF
TRBJ1-5 | TRBV19 | CASSMSSGRGGPQHF
TRBJ1-2 | TRBV24-1 | CATSLSGDYGYTF
TRBJ2-5 | TRBV3-1/TRBV3-2 | CASSRSASGLKETQYF
TRBJ1-4 | TRBV29-1 | CSYLRGLNEKLFF
TRBJ2-3 | TRBV4-3 | CASSQVSRGMADTQYF
TRBJ1-2 | TRBV29-1 | CSVDGQLPGYTF
TRBJ1-2 | TRBV6-1 | CASSESVVGTGLNYGYTF
TRBJ1-4 | TRBV25-1 | CASGGGQGDEKLFF
TRBJ1-5 | TRBV12-5 | CASGPTENQPQHF
TRBJ2-7 | TRBV7-7 | CASSPTSGKGTYEQYF
TRBJ2-7 | TRBV19 | CASSIAFGFSYEQYF
TRBJ2-1 | TRBV3-1/TRBV3-2 | CASSQRASGTIYNEQFF
TRBJ2-2 | TRBV19 | CASLSAGANTGELFF